This T cell receptor beta chain was profiled in a study of tumor-infiltrating lymphocytes in primary liver carcinoma. Turning to the study itself: Aged between 30 and 69 years, the patients were men and women. Findings and caveats of the study: Present in all five tumor regions were only about 7.5-25% of the top clones.

Remarks on this clonotype: Its antigen is currently unknown. A much larger clone differs by one base, so this may be a read error.

Total RNA and DNA came together from approximately 20-30 mg of bulk tissue without cell sorting. Over 75% viable tumor cells were present in every tumor sample. A constant-region primer primed TCR beta cDNA synthesis from 500 ng of total RNA. Sequencing libraries for TCR beta derived from three nested multiplex PCR rounds that used slightly modified ARM-PCR. It was with TRBV1-TRBV30 forward primers and a C-beta reverse primer that the first two PCR rounds were run, at about 9 cycles each. A single record per CDR3 protein comes from TCRdb applying MiXCR to the multiplex PCR reads. The sample shows approximately 120,000 distinct CDR3 sequences, 64% of them seen only once. CDR1 MDHEN and CDR2 SYDVKM come from the germline V gene. The CDR3 has 15 residues. V was cut by 7 bases and J by 3 bases, with 18 bases left in between.

The sample was liver tumor tissue from sampling region 3. Specified subset: tumor region T3, left-lateral pole. The sequence was collected from a woman aged 60-70 years with primary liver carcinoma and hepatitis B virus infection. The genes are TRBV28 and TRBJ1-1; D may be TRBD1 (5 bases). The CDR3 DNA sequence: TGTGCCAGCACCCTCACGGGACGCATGGACACTGAAGCTTTCTTT. Translating gives CASTLTGRMDTEAFF.